This T cell receptor beta chain was recovered during a study of T cells in localized non-small cell lung cancer. Study-level findings and limits: Longer overall survival was linked to higher blood T cell density.

This clone was observed once. Its antigen is unidentified. Sequencing was performed with immunoSEQ multiplex PCR; in TCRdb, only in-frame clones are kept and a portion is missing. The sample has 32,000 or so clones, about nine tenths seen once. Germline CDR1 reads SGHKS; CDR2 reads YYEKEE (reference sequence). V was clipped by 5 bases and J by 1 base, with 15 bases between them. The length of the CDR3 is 15 residues. The material sequenced was peripheral blood, taken before any cancer treatment. V is TRBV5-5 and J is TRBJ1-2; a possible D gene is TRBD1 (5 bases). The sequence came from a man aged 40 to 70 with stage I lung adenocarcinoma. This CDR3 reads CASSMEGVLNYGYTF. The DNA of the CDR3 is TGTGCCAGCAGTATGGAAGGGGTACTTAACTATGGCTACACCTTC.